The clone carrying this TCR beta chain was seen ten or more times. Unmatched junction bases numbered 2, after V lost 3 bases and J lost 4 bases. The CDR3 has 14 amino acids. Germline CDR1 reads SGHNT; CDR2 reads YYREEE (reference sequence). The sample is drawn from a study of prognosis after radiotherapy for stage I lung cancer. By two-round multiplex PCR, the TCR beta CDR3 was amplified from genomic DNA. The authors ran first-round PCR with primers specific to each TRBV and TRBJ gene. TCRdb used MiXCR to reprocess the multiplex PCR reads, holding one entry per CDR3 protein. The data show 20,000 to 25,000 distinct CDR3 sequences, under 45% seen once.

This chain links TRBV5-4 with TRBJ2-2; 8 nucleotides match TRBD2. The sample in question was PBMCs, obtained before or after stereotactic body radiation therapy (not recorded which). The receptor was derived from a donor aged 50 or older with non-small cell lung cancer. CDR3 in amino acids: CASSSSGGTGELFF. DNA of the CDR3: TGTGCCAGCAGCTCGAGCGGGGGCACCGGGGAGCTGTTTTTT.